This T cell receptor (beta chain) was profiled in a study of CD8 T cells in Susac syndrome. TEMRA cells were enriched by FACS, while CD8+ and CD4+ T cells were obtained through a negative isolation that was performed magnetically. Comment on this clonotype: Sequence at one end of the junction differs from germline and may be a read error.

The CDR3 extends over 9 amino acids. The germline V gene has CDR1 DFQATT and CDR2 SNEGSKA (reference sequence). Reverse transcription of roughly 0.5 to 1 ug RNA was performed with random hexamers. The CDR3 of TCR beta was amplified by immunoSEQ multiplex PCR across 54 Vbeta and 13 Jbeta. TCRdb ran MiXCR on the immunoSEQ multiplex PCR reads and lists one entry per CDR3 protein. The table records just over 150,000 distinct CDR3 sequences, less than 97% of them present only once. The rearrangement uses TRBV20-1 and TRBJ1-2, with D perhaps matching TRBD1 (5 bases). The sample consisted of CD8+ T cells from PBMCs. The receptor's source is a human donor with multiple sclerosis. CDR3 sequence: CSAILPGLF. The CDR3 DNA is TGCAGTGCTATTCTACCGGGACTCTTC.